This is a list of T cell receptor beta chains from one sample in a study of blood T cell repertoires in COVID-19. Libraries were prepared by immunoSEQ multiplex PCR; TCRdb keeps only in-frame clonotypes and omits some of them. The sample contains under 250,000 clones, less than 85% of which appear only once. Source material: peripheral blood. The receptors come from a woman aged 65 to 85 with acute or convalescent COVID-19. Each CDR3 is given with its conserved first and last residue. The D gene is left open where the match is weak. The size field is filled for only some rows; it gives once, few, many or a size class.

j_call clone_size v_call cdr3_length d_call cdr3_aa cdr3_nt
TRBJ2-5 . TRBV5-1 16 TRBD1 CASSLVGIRGTETQYF TGCGCCAGCAGCTTGGTCGGAATCAGGGGGACAGAGACCCAGTACTTC
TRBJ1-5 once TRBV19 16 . CASSISTGRGDQPQHF TGTGCCAGTAGTATATCAACCGGGAGAGGTGATCAGCCCCAGCATTTT
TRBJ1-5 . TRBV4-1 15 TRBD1 CASSLGQGGNQPQHF TGCGCCAGCAGCCTTGGACAGGGTGGCAATCAGCCCCAGCATTTT
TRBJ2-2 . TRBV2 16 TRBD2 CASSEQSSGNTGELFF TGTGCCAGCAGTGAGCAGTCTAGCGGTAACACCGGGGAGCTGTTTTTT
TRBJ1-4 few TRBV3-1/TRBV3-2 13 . CASSQSINEKLFF TGTGCCAGCAGCCAAAGCATCAATGAAAAACTGTTTTTT
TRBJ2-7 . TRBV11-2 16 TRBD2 CASSLEGLAGSYEQYF TGTGCCAGCAGCTTAGAGGGACTAGCGGGGTCCTACGAGCAGTACTTC
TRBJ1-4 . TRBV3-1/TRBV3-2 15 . CASSLFFATNEKLFF TGTGCCAGCAGCCTCTTCTTTGCAACTAATGAAAAACTGTTTTTT
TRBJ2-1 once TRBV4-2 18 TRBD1 CASSQEGTGYYSYNEQFF TGTGCCAGCAGCCAAGAAGGGACAGGCTATTACTCCTACAATGAGCAGTTCTTC
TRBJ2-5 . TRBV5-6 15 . CASKSGGLYQETQYF TGTGCCAGCAAATCCGGGGGGCTTTACCAAGAGACCCAGTACTTC
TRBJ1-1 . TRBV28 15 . CASSLSGWMNTEAFF TGTGCCAGCAGTTTATCAGGGTGGATGAACACTGAAGCTTTCTTT
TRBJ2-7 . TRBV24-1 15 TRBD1 CATSSPGQGVYEQYF TGTGCCACCAGTTCACCGGGACAGGGTGTGTACGAGCAGTACTTC
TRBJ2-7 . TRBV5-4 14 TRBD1 CASSFGTGFVEQYF TGTGCCAGCAGCTTCGGGACAGGTTTTGTCGAGCAGTACTTC
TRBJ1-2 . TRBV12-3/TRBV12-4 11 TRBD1 CASRGTDGYTF TGTGCCAGCAGGGGGACAGATGGCTACACCTTC
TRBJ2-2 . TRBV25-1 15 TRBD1 CASSENRGDTGELFF TGTGCCAGCAGTGAAAACAGGGGCGACACCGGGGAGCTGTTTTTT
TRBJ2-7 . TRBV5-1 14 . CASRPGTITYEQYF TGCGCCAGCAGACCCGGGACAATCACCTACGAGCAGTACTTC
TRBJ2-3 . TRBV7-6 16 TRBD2 CASSPEAGGGTDTQYF TGTGCCAGCAGCCCGGAAGCGGGAGGGGGCACAGATACGCAGTATTTT
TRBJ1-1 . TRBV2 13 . CASSDGGDTEAFF TGTGCCAGCAGTGACGGCGGCGACACTGAAGCTTTCTTT
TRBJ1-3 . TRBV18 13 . CASSPGAMNTIYF TGTGCCAGCTCACCAGGGGCGATGAACACCATATATTTT
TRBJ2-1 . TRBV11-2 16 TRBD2 CASSTGTSGTYNEQFF TGTGCCAGCAGCACTGGGACTAGCGGGACCTACAATGAGCAGTTCTTC
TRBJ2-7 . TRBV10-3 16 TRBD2 CAISDERTSGSYEQYF TGTGCCATCAGTGACGAAAGGACTAGCGGTTCCTACGAGCAGTACTTC
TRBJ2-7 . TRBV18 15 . CASSPNVGGLYEQYF TGTGCCAGCTCACCAAATGTAGGGGGTCTCTACGAGCAGTACTTC
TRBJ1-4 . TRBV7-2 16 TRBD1 CASSLVAGQGSEKLFF TGTGCCAGCAGCTTAGTCGCGGGACAGGGAAGTGAAAAACTGTTTTTT
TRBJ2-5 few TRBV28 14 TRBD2 CATGGVAGGETQYF TGTGCCACCGGGGGAGTAGCGGGTGGAGAGACCCAGTACTTC
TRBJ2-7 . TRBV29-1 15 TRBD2 CSVGFRLAGAYEQYF TGCAGCGTTGGTTTCCGGCTAGCGGGAGCCTACGAGCAGTACTTC
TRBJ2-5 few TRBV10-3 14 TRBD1 CAISEGTGAETQYF TGTGCCATCAGTGAGGGGACAGGGGCGGAGACCCAGTACTTC
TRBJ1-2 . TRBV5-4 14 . CASTYKTGPNGYTF TGTGCCAGCACCTATAAAACAGGACCGAATGGCTACACCTTC
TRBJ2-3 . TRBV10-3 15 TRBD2 CAIRLGLAGTDTQYF TGTGCCATCAGACTTGGACTAGCGGGGACTGATACGCAGTATTTT
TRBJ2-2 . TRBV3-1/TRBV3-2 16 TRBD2 CASSQSTAGGPGELFF TGTGCCAGCAGCCAAAGTACAGCGGGAGGGCCCGGGGAGCTGTTTTTT
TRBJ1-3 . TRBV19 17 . CASSIDLGTSSGNTIYF TGTGCCAGTAGTATAGATCTAGGCACCTCCTCTGGAAACACCATATATTTT
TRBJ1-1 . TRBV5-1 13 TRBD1 CASSFTGGTEAFF TGCGCCAGCAGCTTCACAGGGGGTACTGAAGCTTTCTTT
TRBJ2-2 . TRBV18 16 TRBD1 CASPAEGQLNTGELFF TGTGCCAGCCCAGCCGAGGGACAGTTAAACACCGGGGAGCTGTTTTTT
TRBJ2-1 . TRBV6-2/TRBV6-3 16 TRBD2 CASSPRDESGSDEQFF TGTGCCAGCAGCCCTCGGGATGAGAGCGGGAGCGATGAGCAGTTCTTC
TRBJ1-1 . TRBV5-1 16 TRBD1 CASSARDRVMNTEAFF TGCGCCAGCAGCGCCCGGGACAGGGTAATGAACACTGAAGCTTTCTTT